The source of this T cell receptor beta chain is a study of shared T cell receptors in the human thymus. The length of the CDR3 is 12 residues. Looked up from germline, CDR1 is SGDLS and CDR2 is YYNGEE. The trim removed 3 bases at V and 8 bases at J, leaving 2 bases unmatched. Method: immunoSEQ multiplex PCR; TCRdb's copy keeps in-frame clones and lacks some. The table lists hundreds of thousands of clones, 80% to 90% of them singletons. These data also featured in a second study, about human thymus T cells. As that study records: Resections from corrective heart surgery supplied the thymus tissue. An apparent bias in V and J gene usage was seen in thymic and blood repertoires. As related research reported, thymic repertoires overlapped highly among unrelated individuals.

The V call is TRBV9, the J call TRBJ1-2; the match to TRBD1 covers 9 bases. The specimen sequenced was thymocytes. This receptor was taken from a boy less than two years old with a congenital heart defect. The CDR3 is CASSGDREGYTF. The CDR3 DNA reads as TGTGCCAGCAGCGGGGACAGGGAGGGCTACACCTTC.